Below are 22 T cell receptor beta chains sequenced from a single sample in a study of T cells in women clearing cervical HPV infection. This table comes from immunoSEQ multiplex PCR, and its TCRdb copy is limited to in-frame clones, with some not included. The table lists about 37,000 clones. What was sequenced was blood buffy coat. The receptors come from a woman aged 18 to 75 with a cervical HPV16 infection that either progressed to CIN3+ or cleared (not recorded which).

Concerning this clone: Read coverage stops 3 residues before the CDR3 terminus; the germline J gene supplies the remainder. V is TRBV19 and J is TRBJ2-3; a possible D gene is TRBD2 (6 bases). CDR1 LNHDA and CDR2 SQIVND come from the germline V gene (reference sequence). This CDR3 has 13 residues. The part of the CDR3 DNA that was read is TGTGCCAGTAGTGGCTCGGGGGTGGAGACG. It encodes CASSGSGVET. In full, the CDR3 reads CASSGSGVETQYF. The whole variable domain, filled in from reference TRBV19 and TRBJ2-3, reads DGGITQSPKYLFRKEGQNVTLSCEQNLNHDAMYWYRQDPGQGLRLIYYSQIVNDFQKGDIAEGYSVSREKKESFPLTVTSAQKNPTAFYLCASSGSGVETQYFGPGTRLTVL.

A note on this clone: Sequencing ends 3 residues short of the CDR3 end; the germline J gene provides the rest. The V call is TRBV7-9, the J call TRBJ1-2; 7 nucleotides match TRBD1. Germline V gene sequence: CDR1 SEHNR, CDR2 FQNEAQ (reference sequence). The CDR3 totals 15 residues. The sequenced CDR3 bases are TGTGCCAGCAGCTCGAACAGGGGCCGCCTCCGGGGC. It is translated as CASSSNRGRLRG. The CDR3 as a whole reads CASSSNRGRLRGYTF.

In regard to this clone: The CDR3 end lies 3 residues beyond the end of the read and is filled in from the germline J gene. V is TRBV5-1 and J is TRBJ1-5, with 12 bases matching TRBD1. V trimming: 1 base; J trimming: 7 bases; junction bases outside the gene matches: 3. In germline, CDR1 is SGHRS, CDR2 YFSETQ. This CDR3 has 15 amino acids. Partial CDR3 DNA: TGCGCCAGCAGCTTGACCGGGACAGGGGGCCAGCCC. As protein: CASSLTGTGGQP. The full CDR3 protein reads CASSLTGTGGQPQHF.

Concerning this clone itself: The CDR3 is cut off 3 residues early in the read; its end comes from the germline J gene. This sequence joins TRBV6-2 or TRBV6-3 and TRBJ1-2; D not certain. The CDR3 covers 15 residues. CDR1 is MNHEY and CDR2 is SVGEGT in the germline V gene. The CDR3 sequence is CASSYSQRSSYDYTF. The CDR3 bases that were read are TGTGCCAGCAGTTACTCACAGCGGTCCTCCTACGAC.

With regard to this clone: The read falls 3 residues short of the CDR3 end, and the missing part is taken from the germline J gene. The chain combines TRBV7-8 with TRBJ1-2; D call uncertain. The CDR3 is made up of 16 amino acids. Trimming removed 0 bases from V and 4 bases from J, with 15 bases in between. Germline CDR1 is SGHVS and CDR2 is FQNEAQ. CDR3 DNA (partial): TGTGCCAGCAGCTTAGCGAGTGGAGGGTTCAGCTATGGC. Its protein product is CASSLASGGFSYG. The CDR3 reads in full as CASSLASGGFSYGYTF.

About this clone itself: The missing CDR3 end, 3 residues past where the read stops, is filled in from the germline J gene. The J gene is TRBJ1-5, the V gene TRBV2; no definite D call. Looked up from germline, CDR1 is SNHLY and CDR2 is FYNNEI. The CDR3 is 16 residues long. The V gene lost 3 bases and the J gene lost 4 bases, with 16 bases spanning the gap. This CDR3 reads CASSDDGKGLNQPQHF. Partial CDR3 DNA: TGTGCCAGCAGTGACGATGGAAAGGGCTTAAATCAGCCC.

Comment on this clone: From the germline J gene comes the end of the CDR3, since the read stops 3 residues before it. This chain uses TRBV18 with TRBJ2-2, with TRBD1 identical over 7 bases. This CDR3 spans 14 amino acids. CDR1 and CDR2 from the germline V gene are KGHSH and LQKENI. The CDR3 protein is CASSPGTVNEKLFF. The DNA read from the CDR3 is TGTGCCAGCTCTCCCGGGACAGTTAATGAAAAG. Together with reference TRBV18 and TRBJ2-2, the CDR3 gives the full variable domain: NAGVMQNPRHLVRRRGQEARLRCSPMKGHSHVYWYRQLPEEGLKFMVYLQKENIIDESGMPKERFSAEFPKEGPSILRIQQVVRGDSAAYFCASSPGTVNEKLFFGEGSRLTVL.

In the case of this clone: The CDR3 goes on 3 residues after the read ends, and that part is filled in from the germline J gene. The J gene is TRBJ2-3, the V gene TRBV19; 8 bases are shared with TRBD2. Per germline, CDR1 LNHDA and CDR2 SQIVND (reference sequence). This CDR3 comprises 15 residues. With 7 bases clipped from V and 3 bases from J, the junction kept 9 bases outside the gene matches. CDR3 DNA, as far as it was read: TGTGCCAGTACCAAAAGCGGGAGTAAGACAGATACG. This translates into CASTKSGSKTDT. The entire CDR3 protein is CASTKSGSKTDTQYF.

Comment on this clone: Sequencing ends 3 residues short of the CDR3 end; the germline J gene provides the rest. This rearrangement joins TRBV7-6 to TRBJ1-2; D possibly corresponds to TRBD1 (6 bases). Per germline, CDR1 SGHVS and CDR2 FNYEAQ. The CDR3 runs to 15 residues. CDR3 DNA (partial): TGTGCCAGCAGCTTAAGTGGGGGCAGCTCCTACGAC. This encodes CASSLSGGSSYD. Given in full, the CDR3 is CASSLSGGSSYDYTF.

On this clone itself: The read ends 3 residues before the CDR3 terminus; that terminus is restored from the germline J gene. The V and J genes are TRBV2 and TRBJ2-3; 9 bases are a match to TRBD2. The CDR3 is 15 amino acids. Per germline, CDR1 SNHLY and CDR2 FYNNEI. The CDR3 bases that were read are TGTGCCAGCAGTGGGGGCGGGACTAGCCAAGAGACG. It yields the protein CASSGGGTSQET. The CDR3 as a whole reads CASSGGGTSQETQYF.

In regard to this clone: Coverage ceases 3 residues before the CDR3 finishes, and the germline J gene fills in the end. V is TRBV11-2 and J is TRBJ2-2; unclear D gene. Trimming took off 2 bases at V and 6 bases at J, with 10 bases between the two ends. The V gene's germline CDR1 is SGHAT and CDR2 FQNNGV. The CDR3 covers 14 residues. The part of the CDR3 DNA that was read is TGTGCCAGCAGCTTAATCAGGTCAGCCGGGGAG. The encoded protein is CASSLIRSAGE. The CDR3 in its entirety is CASSLIRSAGELFF.

Remarks on this clone: Coverage ceases 3 residues before the CDR3 finishes, and the germline J gene fills in the end. The chain employs TRBV7-9 and TRBJ1-2, with D unclear. Germline CDR1 is SEHNR and CDR2 is FQNEAQ (reference sequence). This CDR3 contains 13 residues. The CDR3 here is CASSLDLSEGYTF. CDR3 DNA (partial): TGTGCCAGCAGCTTAGATCTATCCGAAGGC. Complete variable domain (other parts from reference TRBV7-9 and TRBJ1-2): DTGVSQNPRHKITKRGQNVTFRCDPISEHNRLYWYRQTLGQGPEFLTYFQNEAQLEKSRLLSDRFSAERPKGSFSTLEIQRTEQGDSAMYLCASSLDLSEGYTFGSGTRLTVV.

On this clone itself: Coverage ceases 3 residues before the CDR3 finishes, and the germline J gene fills in the end. V gene TRBV5-4 combines with J gene TRBJ2-3; 7 positions match TRBD1. In germline, CDR1 is SGHNT, CDR2 YYREEE (reference sequence). Trimming removed 2 bases from V and 3 bases from J; junction bases left unmatched: 6. The CDR3 totals 15 residues. Incomplete CDR3 DNA: TGTGCCAGCAGCTTAACAGGGGTTTGGACAGATACG. Its protein is CASSLTGVWTDT. The whole CDR3 sequence reads CASSLTGVWTDTQYF.

As for this clone: The read is 3 residues too short to cover the CDR3 end, so that end is filled in from the germline J gene. This chain uses TRBV7-2 with TRBJ2-4; 9 nucleotides align to TRBD1. V gave up 5 bases and J gave up 7 bases; unmatched junction bases: 6. The CDR3 runs to 14 residues. The V gene's germline CDR1 is SGHTA and CDR2 FQGNSA. The chain's CDR3 is CASSRGTGINIQYF. CDR3 bases read: TGTGCCAGCAGCCGCGGGACAGGGATCAACATT.

Details on this clone: The observed sequence ends 3 residues before the CDR3 terminus, with the missing tail filled in from the germline J gene. The genes are TRBV5-5 and TRBJ1-5; D is undetermined. Germline assignment: CDR1 SGHKS and CDR2 YYEKEE (reference sequence). The length of the CDR3 is 14 residues. V shed 1 base and J shed 0 bases, with 5 bases lying between them. Incomplete CDR3 DNA: TGTGCCAGCAGCTTGTCCCGTAGCAATCAGCCC. Protein: CASSLSRSNQP. The full CDR3 protein is CASSLSRSNQPQHF.

In regard to this clone: The observed sequence ends 3 residues before the CDR3 terminus, with the missing tail filled in from the germline J gene. The gene calls are TRBV5-1 and TRBJ1-1; D perhaps matches TRBD1 (5 bases). CDR1 and CDR2 (germline): SGHRS, YFSETQ. The CDR3 loop spans 14 amino acids. The DNA read from the CDR3 is TGCGCCAGCAGCTTGCAGGGCCGGGGGACGGAA. Translation gives CASSLQGRGTE. The full-length CDR3 reads as CASSLQGRGTEAFF.

Comments on this clone: The read gets to within 3 residues of the CDR3 end, and the germline J gene fills in the rest. The sample has other DNA sequences that encode this CDR3 too. This chain joins TRBV5-1 and TRBJ1-3, with TRBD1 identical over 7 bases. V lost 0 bases and J lost 1; bases outside the gene matches: 4. Germline V CDR1 and CDR2: SGHRS, YFSETQ. The CDR3 is 16 amino acids. Incomplete CDR3 DNA: TGCGCCAGCAGCTTGGGAGGGGGCGCTTCTGGAAACACC. Encoded protein: CASSLGGGASGNT. The full-length CDR3 reads as CASSLGGGASGNTIYF.

As for this clone: Read coverage stops 3 residues before the CDR3 terminus; the germline J gene supplies the remainder. The chain is built from TRBV5-4 and TRBJ1-2; maybe TRBD1 (6 bases). The V gene lost 0 bases and the J gene lost 5 bases, with 14 bases spanning the gap. Germline V gene sequence: CDR1 SGHNT, CDR2 YYREEE (reference sequence). This CDR3 is built from 15 residues. CDR3 region: CASSLATGIIYGYTF. Incomplete CDR3 DNA: TGTGCCAGCAGCTTGGCTACAGGGATTATTTATGGC. Full variable domain (outside the CDR3, taken from reference TRBV5-4 and TRBJ1-2): ETGVTQSPTHLIKTRGQQVTLRCSSQSGHNTVSWYQQALGQGPQFIFQYYREEENGRGNFPPRFSGLQFPNYSSELNVNALELDDSALYLCASSLATGIIYGYTFGSGTRLTVV.

Comment on this clone: The CDR3 extends 3 residues past the end of the read, so its final part is completed from the germline J gene. This chain connects TRBV3-1 (or the pseudogene TRBV3-2) to TRBJ2-3; 8 nucleotides match TRBD2. The CDR3 is 19 amino acids. Germline V gives CDR1 LGHDT, CDR2 YNNKEL (reference sequence). J gave up 1 base and V 2 bases, and 14 bases lay outside the gene matches. The CDR3 bases that were read are TGTGCCAGCAGCCAAACTAGCGGCCTAGCGGGTTTCCGCACAGATACG. This codes for CASSQTSGLAGFRTDT. The entire CDR3 protein is CASSQTSGLAGFRTDTQYF.

For this clone: The sequenced fragment ends 3 residues before the CDR3 boundary, so the rest is inferred from the germline J gene. The rearrangement uses TRBV7-2 and TRBJ2-5; tentative D call: TRBD2 (5 bases). CDR3 length equals 12 residues. The V end was cut by 2 bases, the J end by 5 bases, with 6 bases between. Germline CDR1 SGHTA, CDR2 FQGNSA. The sequenced CDR3 bases are TGTGCCAGCAGCTTATCGGGGGAGACC. This sequence encodes CASSLSGET. The CDR3 in full is CASSLSGETQYF.

About this clone itself: Sequencing ends 3 residues short of the CDR3 end; the germline J gene provides the rest. The V and J genes are TRBV14 and TRBJ2-5; 8 nucleotides line up with TRBD2. Trimming took 1 base from V and 3 from J; bases not matched to a gene: 13. Per germline, CDR1 SGHDN and CDR2 FVKESK. The CDR3 totals 18 residues. The sequenced part of the CDR3 DNA is TGTGCCAGCAGCCAAGCGGGGAGGACTAGCAGGAACGAAGAGACC. Its protein product is CASSQAGRTSRNEET. The complete CDR3 protein is CASSQAGRTSRNEETQYF.

With regard to this clone: The read finishes 3 residues shy of the CDR3 end, and the germline J gene is used to complete it. The V and J genes are TRBV18 and TRBJ2-1; D is ambiguous. The germline V and J ends were trimmed by 3 bases and 9 bases, with 15 bases remaining between them. Germline V gene sequence: CDR1 KGHSH, CDR2 LQKENI. This CDR3 has 14 amino acids. The DNA read from the CDR3 is TGTGCCAGCTCACCCAGTGCTGTAAAGGCTGAG. As protein: CASSPSAVKAE. The CDR3 in full is CASSPSAVKAEQFF.